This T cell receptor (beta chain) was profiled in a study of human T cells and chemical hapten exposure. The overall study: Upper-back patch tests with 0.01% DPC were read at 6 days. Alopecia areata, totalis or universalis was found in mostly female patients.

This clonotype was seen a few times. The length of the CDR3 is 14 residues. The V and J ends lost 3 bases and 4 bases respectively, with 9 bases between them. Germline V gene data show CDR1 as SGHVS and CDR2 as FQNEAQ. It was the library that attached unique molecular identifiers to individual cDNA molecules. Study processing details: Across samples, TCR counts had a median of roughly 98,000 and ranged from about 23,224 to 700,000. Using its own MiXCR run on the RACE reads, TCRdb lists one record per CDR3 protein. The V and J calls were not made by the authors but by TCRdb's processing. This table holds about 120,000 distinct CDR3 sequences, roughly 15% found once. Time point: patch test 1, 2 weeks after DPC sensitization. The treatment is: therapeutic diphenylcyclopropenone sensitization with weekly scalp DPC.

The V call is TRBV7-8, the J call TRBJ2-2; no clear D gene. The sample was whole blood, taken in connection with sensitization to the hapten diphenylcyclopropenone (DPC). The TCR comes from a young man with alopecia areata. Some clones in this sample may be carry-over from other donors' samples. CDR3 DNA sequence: TGTGCCAGCAGCTTGGTGAGAACCACCGGGGAGCTGTTTTTT. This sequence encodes CASSLVRTTGELFF.